This T cell receptor beta chain was found in a study of CD8 T cells in Susac syndrome. Study at large: Treatment at blood withdrawal was none, corticosteroids, or intravenous immunoglobulin alone in Susac syndrome patients.

Study results and limitations: The study conceded that relatively few individuals underwent its TCR sequencing and HLA analysis.

Note on this clonotype: What it binds is unknown.

With random hexamers, reverse transcription was performed on about 0.5 to 1 ug of RNA. Via MiXCR, TCRdb re-called the immunoSEQ multiplex PCR reads, giving one row per CDR3 protein. The sample lists about 240,000 distinct CDR3 sequences, 90% to 96% occurring once. Germline V CDR1 and CDR2: SGHRS, YFSETQ. V was cut by 4 bases and J by 5 bases, with 10 bases left in between. CDR3 size: 12 residues. The chain uses TRBV5-1 and TRBJ2-7; D gene uncertain. This sequence originates from a human donor with Susac syndrome. Sequenced sample: CD4+ T cells from PBMCs. The CDR3 protein is CASSPDGNEQYF. The CDR3 nucleotides are TGCGCCAGCAGCCCGGACGGAAACGAGCAGTACTTC.